This T cell receptor (beta chain) was documented in a study of blood T cell repertoires in COVID-19. Looking at the study overall: There were acute and convalescent COVID-19 samples, and they came from the United States, Italy and Spain.

This clone has just a few counts. Germline V gene lookup returns CDR1 MDHEN and CDR2 SYDVKM. The V and J ends lost 6 bases and 7 bases respectively, with 13 bases between them. The CDR3 runs 14 residues. In the original processing: The assay estimated nucleated cells by amplifying reference gene primers. Clones were read by immunoSEQ multiplex PCR, and TCRdb kept only the in-frame ones, dropping some. D and trimming come from the DNA, and the V and J calls and clone size come from that table. The data hold 220,000 or so clones, with 84% observed a single time. The specimen was peripheral blood. V and J are TRBV28 and TRBJ1-6, with a tentative D call TRBD1 (6 bases). This sequence originates from a woman in her twenties or thirties who had recovered from COVID-19. This CDR3 reads CASSSGRGNSPLHF. The CDR3 DNA sequence: TGTGCCAGCAGCTCGGGAAGGGGGAATTCACCCCTCCACTTT.